These 11 T cell receptor beta chains were all obtained from the same sample, sequenced in a study of T cell changes during pregnancy in multiple sclerosis. TCRdb's table, derived via immunoSEQ multiplex PCR, lists solely in-frame clones and lacks some. The sample yields around 100,000 clones, about 94% seen once. This specimen consisted of peripheral blood, obtained before pregnancy. These receptors all come from a female donor with multiple sclerosis, enrolled in a pregnancy study.

The chain couples TRBV10-3 to TRBJ2-5; 7 bases agree with TRBD2. The J segment lost 3 bases and the V segment lost 8 bases, leaving 6 bases of the junction unmatched. In germline, CDR1 is ENHRY, CDR2 SYGVKD. The CDR3 has 13 amino acids. CDR3 bases: TGTGCCATCGGCAGAGGACTAGAAGAGACCCAGTACTTC. It specifies CAIGRGLEETQYF.

This chain connects TRBV27 to TRBJ2-7, with D perhaps matching TRBD1 (6 bases). The CDR3 is 13 amino acids. Germline CDR1 reads MNHEY; CDR2 reads SMNVEV (reference sequence). Between the trimmed V and J ends, which lost 8 bases and 1 base, there was a span of 12 bases. The chain's CDR3 is CASSPGQSYEQYF. The DNA of the CDR3 is TGTGCCAGCTCACCCGGACAGTCCTACGAGCAGTACTTC.

CDR3 DNA sequence: TGCGCCAGCAGCCAAGTCCGCCAGGTGGACTACGAGCAGTACTTC. It specifies CASSQVRQVDYEQYF. This chain uses TRBV4-1 with TRBJ2-7; no clear D. V lost 1 base to trimming and J lost 3 bases, with 13 bases between them. The CDR3 is made up of 15 amino acids. Per germline, CDR1 MGHRA and CDR2 YSYEKL.

The chain is built from TRBV6-1 and TRBJ2-2, with D tentatively TRBD1 (6 bases). The CDR3 consists of 15 residues. Deletions cut 3 bases from V and 1 base from J, with 9 bases between. The germline V gene encodes CDR1 MNHNS and CDR2 SASEGT. CDR3 region: CASSEGHGNTGELFF. The CDR3 DNA sequence: TGTGCCAGCAGTGAGGGACATGGGAACACCGGGGAGCTGTTTTTT.

The V call is TRBV29-1, the J call TRBJ1-1; the match to TRBD1 covers 11 bases. The germline V gene has CDR1 SQVTM and CDR2 ANQGSEA. V lost 8 bases and J lost 5; bases outside the gene matches: 7. The length of the CDR3 is 13 residues. CDR3 in amino acids: CSCRDRGWTEAFF. The CDR3 nucleotides are TGCAGCTGTCGGGACAGGGGGTGGACTGAAGCTTTCTTT.

The rearrangement links TRBV7-6 to TRBJ2-7; D gene uncertain. The V end was cut by 5 bases, the J end by 6 bases, with 11 bases between. The CDR3 length is 12 residues. The germline CDR1 and CDR2 sequences are SGHVS and FNYEAQ. The CDR3: CASSQLSLEQYF. The CDR3 coding sequence is TGTGCCAGCAGCCAACTAAGTCTCGAGCAGTACTTC.

This clone was seen only once. The gene calls are TRBV5-6 and TRBJ2-7; 9 bases map to TRBD1. This CDR3 is 14 amino acids long. The germline gives CDR1 SGHDT, CDR2 YYEEEE. The V segment lost 0 bases and the J segment 7 bases; nucleotides outside the gene matches: 5. CDR3 DNA sequence: TGTGCCAGCAGCTTGGGGGACAGGGTCTGGGAGCAGTACTTC. It translates to CASSLGDRVWEQYF.

This clone was seen once. The V and J genes are TRBV4-2 and TRBJ2-1, with TRBD1 identical over 9 bases. J lost 7 bases, V lost 0 bases, and 7 bases had no gene match. The germline gives CDR1 LGHNA, CDR2 YNFKEQ. The CDR3 length is 16 residues. The CDR3 bases are TGTGCCAGCAGCCAAGACGGCGAGGGGACAGGGAATGAGCAGTTCTTC. Its translation is CASSQDGEGTGNEQFF.

The rearrangement links TRBV7-3 to TRBJ2-7; 10 bases agree with TRBD2. This CDR3 has 13 residues. The germline CDR1 and CDR2 sequences are SGHTA and FQGTGA. V lost 3 bases, J lost 5 bases, and 1 base stayed unmatched. DNA of the CDR3: TGTGCCAGCAGCTTTCTAGCGGGAGACGAGCAGTACTTC. This translates into CASSFLAGDEQYF.

This sequence joins TRBV10-2 and TRBJ2-7; 12 bases agree with TRBD2. V gave up 4 bases and J gave up 6 bases; unmatched junction bases: 10. The CDR3 covers 16 residues. Germline V gene data show CDR1 as WSHSY and CDR2 as SAAADI. The CDR3 loop reads CASSGILAGGNSEQYF. The CDR3 DNA reads TGCGCCAGCAGTGGGATACTAGCGGGAGGCAATAGCGAGCAGTACTTC.

The chain has TRBV7-2 and TRBJ2-7, with 7 bases lining up with TRBD2. After removal of 2 bases from V and 2 bases from J, the junction contained 9 bases not matched to a gene. The germline gives CDR1 SGHTA, CDR2 FQGNSA. The CDR3 length is 16 residues. The CDR3 DNA reads TGTGCCAGCAGCTTAACCCCCGGGAGGCCCCCCTACGAGCAGTACTTC. It yields the protein CASSLTPGRPPYEQYF.